This passage covers 27 T cell receptor beta chains from one sample sequenced in a study of cytomegalovirus exposure and HLA in healthy donors. Primers for the PCR totalled 60 Vbeta and 13 Jbeta. Repertoires were generated with immunoSEQ multiplex PCR, while TCRdb's copy carries only in-frame clones and drops some. This table holds 65,000 to 85,000 clones, 77% found once. The sequencing input was PBMCs. The source of these receptors is a middle-aged man in good health and CMV-seropositive.

The genes are TRBV7-9 and TRBJ2-3; 7 bases align to TRBD2. CDR3 length: 15 residues. Germline CDR1 and CDR2: SEHNR and FQNEAQ (reference sequence). V was clipped by 0 bases and J by 2 bases; unmatched bases: 2. The CDR3 bases are TGTGCCAGCAGCTTAGCGGGAGGGCCCACAGATACGCAGTATTTT. Residues: CASSLAGGPTDTQYF.

The chain is built from TRBV21-1 and TRBJ2-5; no check of the table's D call, TRBD1, against the DNA was made. TRBV21-1 is noted as a pseudogene. This CDR3 is built from 17 residues. The CDR3 DNA follows: TGTGCCAGCAGCAAAGAAGAGGGGCAGACAGGGACGAAGACCCAGTACTTC. Translation: CASSKEEGQTGTKTQYF.

This chain connects TRBV10-1 to TRBJ2-3, with a possible D match to TRBD2 (6 bases). This CDR3 is built from 16 residues. CDR1 and CDR2 (germline): WNHNN, SYGVQD (reference sequence). Trimming cost V 4 bases and J 0 bases, with 14 bases left between them. The CDR3 reads CASSGLGSRSTDTQYF. The CDR3 bases are TGCGCCAGCAGTGGGCTCGGGAGTAGGAGCACAGATACGCAGTATTTT.

This rearrangement joins TRBV25-1 to TRBJ1-6; TRBD1 aligns across 8 bases. There are 15 residues in the CDR3. The trim removed 3 bases at V and 7 bases at J, leaving 5 bases unmatched. In germline, CDR1 is MGHDK, CDR2 SYGVNS. DNA of the CDR3: TGTGCCAGCAGTGATTTGGGACAGGAGAATTCACCCCTCCACTTT. Encoded protein: CASSDLGQENSPLHF.

The chain recombines TRBV4-3 with TRBJ2-2, with TRBD2 matching over 7 bases. CDR1 is LGHNA and CDR2 is YSLEER in the germline V gene. Unmatched junction bases numbered 7, after V lost 6 bases and J lost 3 bases. The CDR3 extends over 15 amino acids. DNA of the CDR3: TGCGCCAGCAGTGCCTTGCGGGAGTACACCGGGGAGCTGTTTTTT. This codes for CASSALREYTGELFF.

A single count supports this clone. The V call is TRBV6-1, the J call TRBJ2-2; 12 positions match TRBD2. There are 15 residues in the CDR3. Germline CDR1 reads MNHNS; CDR2 reads SASEGT. V was clipped by 6 bases and J by 1 base; unmatched bases: 0. The CDR3, as DNA: TGTGCCAGCAGGGGACTAGCGGGGAACACCGGGGAGCTGTTTTTT. Amino acids: CASRGLAGNTGELFF.

The rearrangement links TRBV7-6 to TRBJ2-1, with TRBD1 matching over 9 bases. The CDR3 runs 15 residues. Germline V CDR1 and CDR2: SGHVS, FNYEAQ. V was pared by 3 bases and J by 1 base, with 1 base of the junction left unmatched. The CDR3 DNA reads TGTGCCAGCAGCTTGGGACAGGGTTCCTACAATGAGCAGTTCTTC. It is translated as CASSLGQGSYNEQFF.

The J gene is TRBJ1-1, the V gene TRBV30, with TRBD1 identical over 7 bases. The V gene's germline CDR1 is GTSNPN and CDR2 SVGIG (reference sequence). This CDR3 comprises 11 residues. V gave up 3 bases and J gave up 7 bases; unmatched junction bases: 2. This CDR3 reads CAWSRQGEAFF. The DNA for the CDR3 is TGTGCCTGGAGCCGACAGGGTGAAGCTTTCTTT.

V is TRBV11-2 and J is TRBJ2-4; TRBD2 matches at 14 bases. There are 19 residues in the CDR3. J was trimmed by 0 bases and V by 5 bases; bases with no gene match: 9. Looked up from germline, CDR1 is SGHAT and CDR2 is FQNNGV. The CDR3 nucleotides are TGTGCCAGCAGCCGACGAGGACTAGCGGGAGGACAAGCCAAAAACATTCAGTACTTC. Its protein product is CASSRRGLAGGQAKNIQYF.

This clone was seen only once. This CDR3 fails to terminate in the conserved phenylalanine or tryptophan, so it likely reflects a read error. The V call is TRBV10-1, the J call TRBJ2-7, with 7 bases that match TRBD1. The CDR3 spans 13 residues. Per the germline V gene, CDR1 is WNHNN and CDR2 is SYGVQD (reference sequence). Trimming at V came to 4 bases and at J to 4 bases, leaving 4 bases not matched to a gene. DNA for the CDR3: TGCGCCAGCAGTGTAACAGGGGCTTACGAGCAGTACCTC. Protein product: CASSVTGAYEQYL.

The table lists this clone with a few counts. This chain connects TRBV18 to TRBJ2-1, with TRBD2 matching 9 bases. Trimming cost V 2 bases and J 5 bases; bases outside gene matches: 7. The V gene's germline CDR1 is KGHSH and CDR2 LQKENI. The CDR3 runs to 16 residues. The DNA of the CDR3 is TGTGCCAGCTCACCAAAATCTAGCGGGGCAAACAATGAGCAGTTCTTC. Amino acid sequence: CASSPKSSGANNEQFF.

J is TRBJ2-3 and V is TRBV5-1, with 12 bases lining up with TRBD2. This CDR3 spans 17 amino acids. CDR1 is SGHRS, CDR2 YFSETQ, per germline. J was trimmed by 5 bases and V by 9 bases; bases with no gene match: 16. Here the CDR3 reads CATHAGASGRAIDTQYF. The DNA for the CDR3 is TGCGCCACCCACGCTGGGGCTAGCGGGAGGGCGATAGATACGCAGTATTTT.

J is TRBJ1-1 and V is TRBV14, with a tentative D call TRBD1 (6 bases). Per germline, CDR1 SGHDN and CDR2 FVKESK. There are 15 residues in the CDR3. V was pared by 0 bases and J by 4 bases, with 12 bases between. Here the CDR3 DNA reads TGTGCCAGCAGCCAAGATCAGGGGTTGCCCACTGAAGCTTTCTTT. Its protein product is CASSQDQGLPTEAFF.

The chain uses TRBV19 and TRBJ1-6, with D uncertain. Trimming pared 3 bases from V and 10 bases from J, leaving 7 bases between. CDR3 length equals 12 residues. Germline CDR1 reads LNHDA; CDR2 reads SQIVND (reference sequence). The CDR3, as DNA: TGTGCCAGTAGTATTAAGGAGTCACCCCTCCACTTT. Its translation: CASSIKESPLHF.

The chain links TRBV11-2 to TRBJ2-7; 10 bases agree with TRBD2. Germline V gene sequence: CDR1 SGHAT, CDR2 FQNNGV. This CDR3 is 15 amino acids long. The V segment lost 1 base and the J segment 2 bases; nucleotides outside the gene matches: 2. The CDR3 nucleotides are TGTGCCAGCAGCTTAGGCCTAGCGGGGGCCTACGAGCAGTACTTC. This gives the protein CASSLGLAGAYEQYF.

In its sample, this clone was seen a few times. The rearrangement joins TRBV10-1 to TRBJ2-3; 12 nucleotides line up with TRBD2. In germline, CDR1 is WNHNN, CDR2 SYGVQD (reference sequence). V lost 5 bases, J lost 6 bases, and 6 bases stayed unmatched. The CDR3 runs 15 residues. As DNA, the CDR3 is TGCGCCAGCAGTAAGACTAGCGGGAGTGGCGATACGCAGTATTTT. Translated: CASSKTSGSGDTQYF.

The chain joins TRBV7-9 to TRBJ1-2; the match to TRBD1 covers 7 bases. The junction had 10 bases not matched to a gene; V was cut back by 4 bases and J by 2 bases. Germline V gene lookup returns CDR1 SEHNR and CDR2 FQNEAQ (reference sequence). The CDR3 length is 16 residues. CDR3 protein: CASSSPPGQTNYGYTF. CDR3 nucleotide sequence: TGTGCCAGCAGCTCCCCTCCGGGACAGACGAACTATGGCTACACCTTC.

This sequence joins TRBV11-3 and TRBJ2-5; no reliable D call. Trimming cost V 2 bases and J 1 base, with 8 bases left between them. The length of the CDR3 is 14 residues. Germline CDR1 and CDR2: SGHNT and YENEEA. The CDR3 nucleotides read TGTGCCAGCAGCTTACTCACGGTCCAAGAGACCCAGTACTTC. It is translated as CASSLLTVQETQYF.

This clone was seen a handful of times. The chain employs TRBV10-3 and TRBJ2-3, with 9 bases that match TRBD2. J lost 7 bases, V lost 2 bases, and 7 bases had no gene match. This CDR3 region has 15 residues. Germline lookup yields CDR1 ENHRY and CDR2 SYGVKD. In DNA, the CDR3 is TGTGCCATCAGTGAGATAGCGGGAGTCACCCATACGCAGTATTTT. It yields the protein CAISEIAGVTHTQYF.

The V and J genes are TRBV7-6 and TRBJ2-3, with D possibly matching TRBD1 (5 bases). Per the germline V gene, CDR1 is SGHVS and CDR2 is FNYEAQ. V was cut by 1 base and J by 8 bases, with 10 bases left in between. CDR3 size: 13 residues. For the CDR3, the DNA is TGTGCCAGCAGCTTAGGGCAGGGTGGTACGCAGTATTTT. It codes for CASSLGQGGTQYF.

J is TRBJ1-2 and V is TRBV6-5; 11 bases map to TRBD1. CDR1 is MNHEY, CDR2 SVGAGI, per germline. V lost 5 bases, J lost 8 bases, and 7 bases stayed unmatched. The CDR3 contains 14 residues. The CDR3: CASSRGTGGGGYTF. The CDR3 DNA sequence: TGTGCCAGCAGTCGAGGGACAGGGGGGGGAGGCTACACCTTC.

The rearrangement joins TRBV14 to TRBJ2-7, with 7 bases that match TRBD1. This CDR3 region has 14 residues. Germline lookup yields CDR1 SGHDN and CDR2 FVKESK. The trim removed 5 bases at V and 0 bases at J, leaving 4 bases unmatched. CDR3 DNA: TGTGCCAGCAGCTCGGGACAGAGCTCCTACGAGCAGTACTTC. Its protein product is CASSSGQSSYEQYF.

The table lists this clone with a few counts. The chain is built from TRBV11-3 and TRBJ1-2, with D unclear. Trimming cost V 6 bases and J 6 bases, with 14 bases left between them. The germline V gene has CDR1 SGHNT and CDR2 YENEEA. The CDR3 loop spans 13 amino acids. The CDR3 is CASRSDKKDGYTF. The DNA for the CDR3 is TGTGCCAGCAGGTCTGACAAGAAGGATGGCTACACCTTC.

CDR3 loop: CASNRGSVDTQYF. In DNA, the CDR3 is TGCGCCAGCAATAGGGGGTCGGTAGATACGCAGTATTTT. This rearrangement joins TRBV10-2 to TRBJ2-3, with a possible D match to TRBD1 (6 bases). This CDR3 is built from 13 residues. V lost 7 bases, J lost 5 bases, and 13 bases lay in between. The V gene's germline CDR1 is WSHSY and CDR2 SAAADI.

About this clone itself: One junction end disagrees with the germline gene, perhaps due to a read error. The V gene is TRBV5-1, the J gene TRBJ2-6; tentatively, D is TRBD1 (6 bases). The CDR3 extends over 15 amino acids. The germline V gene encodes CDR1 SGHRS and CDR2 YFSETQ. The CDR3 protein is CASRQGSSGANGLTF. Written as DNA, the CDR3 is TGCGCCAGCAGACAGGGAAGCTCTGGGGCCAACGGCCTGACTTTC.

This rearrangement joins TRBV7-9 to TRBJ2-5; TRBD2 matches 7 bases. The DNA end is a closer match to TRBJ2-7, so the J assignment may be wrong. The germline CDR1 and CDR2 sequences are SEHNR and FQNEAQ (reference sequence). The CDR3 length is 14 residues. CDR3 loop: CASSSSTSAYEQYF. The CDR3 DNA follows: TGTGCCAGCAGCTCCTCAACTAGCGCGTACGAGCAGTACTTC.

The sample holds a few counts of this clone. This chain joins TRBV19 and TRBJ2-2; D might be TRBD1 (5 bases). The CDR3 runs to 15 residues. V was cut by 2 bases and J by 4 bases, with 11 bases left in between. CDR1 is LNHDA, CDR2 SQIVND, per germline (reference sequence). In DNA, the CDR3 is TGTGCCAGTAGTATAAGGGCAGGGCTCACCGGGGAGCTGTTTTTT. It is translated as CASSIRAGLTGELFF.